The T cell receptor (beta chain) under discussion was sequenced for a study of T cell responses to AZD1222 COVID-19 vaccine. Between the trimmed V and J ends, which lost 4 bases and 0 bases, there was a span of 21 bases. In germline, CDR1 is SGHAT, CDR2 FQNNGV. The CDR3 sequence is 18 residues long. Pooling covered second doses at about 4 or about 12 weeks. Profiling relied on immunoSEQ multiplex PCR, and the TCRdb table lists in-frame clones only, not all of them. The sample yields fewer than 120,000 clones, roughly 89% seen once. The TCR was taken from an adult who received the AZD1222 COVID-19 vaccine. V usage is TRBV11-2 and J usage is TRBJ1-2; D remains unclear. The material sequenced was peripheral blood, taken 28 days after the second AZD1222 dose. This CDR3 reads CASSSQLRAAKTNYGYTF. The CDR3 DNA is TGTGCCAGCAGCTCCCAGCTTCGGGCAGCCAAAACTAACTATGGCTACACCTTC.